Reported below is one T cell receptor beta chain. Its antigen remains unknown. This entry is derived from a study of cytomegalovirus exposure and HLA in healthy donors. Study observations and caveats: Cytomegalovirus association was listed for around 180 TCR beta chains.

The germline V gene has CDR1 SEHNR and CDR2 FQNEAQ (reference sequence). Trimming removed 5 bases from V and 7 bases from J, with 9 bases in between. The CDR3 consists of 12 residues. Assay: immunoSEQ multiplex PCR; the TCRdb copy retains only in-frame clones and omits some. The table includes 82,000 or so clones, about 95% detected once. What was sequenced was PBMCs. The rearrangement uses TRBV7-9 and TRBJ1-5, with D possibly TRBD1 on 5 matching bases. This clonotype was sampled from a woman aged 18-29 years in good health and CMV-seronegative. The CDR3 DNA sequence: TGTGCCAGCAGCCCCCGGGGGCAGCCCCAGCATTTT. Translation: CASSPRGQPQHF.